The rows below give T cell receptor beta chains drawn from one sample of a study of T cells in Graves' hyperthyroidism and ophthalmopathy. TCRdb redid the calling of the multiplex PCR reads with MiXCR, one entry per CDR3 protein. The sample includes more than 550,000 distinct CDR3 sequences, approximately 15% seen only once; the top ten take less than 20%. Sequencing input: blood. Source of these receptors: a man between 50 and 59 years old with Graves' hyperthyroidism. Each CDR3 is given with its conserved first and last residue. The order of the fields is J gene, D gene, V gene, clone size, CDR3 protein, CDR3 DNA. D genes are given only for firm matches. Rows give clone size only sometimes, using once, few, many, or a class for an expanded clone.

>TRBJ2-3|TRBD1|TRBV11-2|-
CAGSLFPGQGTDTQYF
TGTGCCGGCAGCTTATTCCCGGGACAGGGCACAGATACGCAGTATTTC
>TRBJ1-1|TRBD1|TRBV24-1|-
CATSGQGAAEAFF
TGTGCCACCAGTGGCCAGGGGGCAGCTGAAGCTTTCTTT
>TRBJ1-4|-|TRBV6-5|many
CASSYVGQPNEKLFF
TGTGCCAGCAGTTACGTGGGGCAGCCTAATGAAAAACTGTTTTTT
>TRBJ2-1|TRBD2|TRBV6-1|few
CASKYTGGPTEEQFF
TGTGCCAGCAAATACACGGGAGGCCCTACTGAGGAGCAGTTCTTC
>TRBJ1-2|-|TRBV20-1|-
CSARATTDNGYTF
TGCAGTGCTAGGGCGACAACCGATAATGGCTACACCTTC
>TRBJ2-1|-|TRBV24-1|-
CATSDTPGRGSSYNEQFF
TGTGCCACCAGTGACACACCGGGAAGGGGATCTTCCTACAATGAGCAGTTCTTC
>TRBJ1-1|-|TRBV25-1|many
CASSEGRVGWFPTNTEAFF
TGTGCCAGCAGTGAGGGCAGGGTCGGGTGGTTCCCAACGAACACTGAAGCTTTCTTT
>TRBJ2-1|TRBD2|TRBV11-2|many
CASSSISGSPYNEQFF
TGTGCCAGCAGCTCGATCAGCGGGAGCCCATACAATGAGCAGTTCTTC
>TRBJ2-1|-|TRBV29-1|many
CSSSSGALRNEQFF
TGCAGCTCCTCCAGCGGAGCGTTACGCAATGAGCAGTTCTTC
>TRBJ1-4|-|TRBV5-5|-
CASSAGATVNEKLFF
TGTGCCAGCAGCGCCGGGGCTACGGTTAATGAAAAACTGTTTTTT
>TRBJ2-5|-|TRBV5-1|many
CASSLRVARETQYF
TGCGCCAGCAGCTTGAGGGTCGCGAGGGAGACCCAGTACTTC
>TRBJ2-3|-|TRBV4-1|-
CASSQVVAVDTQYF
TGCGCCAGCAGCCAAGTGGTTGCGGTGGATACGCAGTATTTT
>TRBJ2-3|-|TRBV2|few
CASSDDRSSADTQYF
TGTGCCAGCAGTGATGACAGGTCAAGTGCAGATACGCAGTATTTT
>TRBJ2-4|-|TRBV5-1|many
CASRQTGLAKNIQYF
TGCGCCAGCAGACAGACAGGTCTAGCCAAAAACATTCAGTACTTC
>TRBJ1-2|-|TRBV28|-
CATLPQGPGYGYTF
TGTGCCACTCTCCCTCAGGGGCCAGGGTATGGCTACACCTTC
>TRBJ1-6|TRBD1|TRBV7-3|many
CASSEQGGRNSPLHF
TGTGCCAGCAGCGAACAGGGGGGAAGGAATTCACCCCTCCACTTT
>TRBJ1-6|-|TRBV11-2|many
CASSLFFPGPSEDSPLHF
TGTGCCAGCAGCTTATTTTTCCCCGGGCCCTCGGAGGATTCACCCCTCCACTTT
>TRBJ2-3|TRBD2|TRBV5-6|-
CASNAGTSRQAADTQYF
TGTGCCAGCAACGCCGGGACTAGCCGGCAGGCCGCAGATACGCAGTATTTT
>TRBJ1-1|TRBD1|TRBV14|many
CASSQERTGSTEAFF
TGTGCCAGCAGCCAAGAACGGACAGGGTCCACTGAAGCTTTCTTT
>TRBJ2-6|-|TRBV7-8|-
CASSPLRAGSGANVLTF
TGTGCCAGCAGCCCCCTACGGGCAGGGTCTGGGGCCAACGTCCTGACTTTC
>TRBJ2-7|TRBD1|TRBV6-1|many
CASTDRIVNYEQYF
TGTGCCAGCACGGACAGGATTGTGAACTACGAGCAGTACTTC
>TRBJ2-7|-|TRBV5-1|few
CASSFGSGGTNYEQYF
TGCGCCAGCAGCTTTGGATCTGGGGGGACCAACTACGAGCAGTACTTC
>TRBJ2-1|TRBD2|TRBV19|few
CASSIDVLAGFNEQFF
TGTGCCAGTAGTATAGACGTACTAGCGGGATTTAATGAGCAGTTCTTC
>TRBJ1-4|-|TRBV13|few
CASSLGGTGNEKLFF
TGTGCCAGCAGCTTAGGTGGGACGGGGAATGAAAAACTGTTTTTT
>TRBJ1-1|-|TRBV28|-
CASSPEEGTTEAFF
TGTGCCAGCAGCCCGGAGGAGGGGACCACTGAAGCTTTCTTT
>TRBJ1-2|-|TRBV20-1|many
CSARLGASWGYTF
TGCAGTGCTAGACTGGGGGCCTCTTGGGGCTACACCTTC